The 20 T cell receptor beta chains below were found in one sample sequenced in a study of metastatic and nonmetastatic thyroid tumors. MiXCR was used by TCRdb to re-call the PCR reads. The sample comprises 50,000 or so clones, approximately 20% of which are singletons, and 3.8% rests with the top ten. Thyroid surgery was preceded by no treatment in any patient. The sequencing sample was made of blood. All receptors come from a male donor with papillary thyroid cancer or a benign thyroid nodule (not recorded which). Some clones in this sample may be carry-over from other donors' samples.

At least ten counts were recorded for this clone. CDR3 sequence (DNA): TGTGCCAGCAGCTTAACCGGGACAGGGGGCGGATGGGCTTTCTTT. Translating it yields CASSLTGTGGGWAFF. The chain recombines TRBV11-1 with TRBJ1-1; 12 positions match TRBD1. CDR3 size: 15 residues. CDR1 is SGHAT and CDR2 is FQDESV in the germline V gene (reference sequence). The V and J ends lost 2 bases and 11 bases, in that order; junction bases with no gene match: 9.

V and J are TRBV20-1 and TRBJ2-7; D possibly corresponds to TRBD2 (6 bases). Germline V gives CDR1 DFQATT, CDR2 SNEGSKA (reference sequence). The CDR3 runs 14 residues. Trimming took 6 bases from V and 8 from J, leaving 23 bases between them. The CDR3: CSALYVLARYQQYF. CDR3 DNA: TGCAGTGCCCTTTATGTCCTAGCGCGATACCAGCAGTACTTC.

This clone was counted ten times or more. The chain recombines TRBV9 with TRBJ1-4; 10 bases map to TRBD1. With 4 bases clipped from V and 4 bases from J, the junction kept 7 bases outside the gene matches. Germline V gene lookup returns CDR1 SGDLS and CDR2 YYNGEE. The CDR3 runs to 16 residues. The CDR3 region is CASSSGQGTNNEKLFF. The CDR3 DNA is TGTGCCAGCAGCTCGGGACAGGGGACTAATAATGAAAAACTGTTTTTT.

The CDR3 bases are TGTGCCAGCAGCCCAGAGATGGATACGCAGTATTTT. Its translation is CASSPEMDTQYF. The J gene is TRBJ2-3, the V gene TRBV4-2; D uncertain. CDR1 is LGHNA and CDR2 is YNFKEQ in the germline V gene. The V gene lost 4 bases and the J gene lost 6 bases, with 8 bases spanning the gap. CDR3 size: 12 residues.

Many counts were recorded for this clone. The chain employs TRBV12-3 or TRBV12-4 and TRBJ2-5, with 13 bases that match TRBD2. This CDR3 has 17 residues. The V gene end was trimmed by 6 bases and the J gene end by 5 bases; junction bases not matched to a gene: 12. CDR3 bases: TGTGCCAGCAGGAGGGGACTAGCGGGGCTAGGGGGGGAGACCCAGTACTTC. Its protein product is CASRRGLAGLGGETQYF.

In this sample, this clone turned up many times. DNA for the CDR3: TGTGCCAGCAGGGCAGACAGCACAGATACGCAGTATTTT. It encodes CASRADSTDTQYF. The rearrangement joins TRBV2 to TRBJ2-3; D uncertain. The germline gives CDR1 SNHLY, CDR2 FYNNEI. CDR3 length: 13 amino acids. Trimming shortened V by 6 bases and J by 0 bases, and 7 bases separated the two germline ends.

The chain links TRBV24-1 to TRBJ2-4, with D possibly being TRBD1 or TRBD2 (6 bases each). CDR3 length: 14 residues. CDR1 is KGHDR and CDR2 is SFDVKD in the germline V gene. V was shortened by 2 bases and J by 9 bases, with 13 bases between the two germline ends. CDR3 sequence (DNA): TGTGCCACCAGTGATTGGAGCAGGGGAGGCATTCAGTACTTC. It specifies CATSDWSRGGIQYF.

This clone was seen only a few times. The chain links TRBV12-3 or TRBV12-4 to TRBJ1-6; D gene uncertain. The CDR3 length is 16 residues. V lost 4 bases, J lost 8 bases, and 18 bases lay in between. Here the CDR3 reads CASSSVRTAADSPLHF. The CDR3 DNA follows: TGTGCCAGCAGTTCGGTCCGGACGGCGGCGGATTCACCCCTCCACTTT.

The gene calls are TRBV24-1 and TRBJ2-2; D gene unclear. V was pared by 7 bases and J by 2 bases, with 10 bases between. The CDR3 sequence is 14 residues long. From germline, CDR1 is KGHDR and CDR2 SFDVKD. CDR3 in amino acids: CATRGWPNTGELFF. CDR3 DNA sequence: TGTGCCACCAGGGGGTGGCCAAACACCGGGGAGCTGTTTTTT.

This clone appeared many times. CDR3 sequence: CASSPTGGEAGELFF. For the CDR3, the DNA is TGTGCCAGCAGCCCGACAGGGGGCGAGGCCGGGGAGCTGTTTTTT. This chain connects TRBV6-2 or TRBV6-3 to TRBJ2-2, with 10 bases matching TRBD1. Germline assignment: CDR1 MNHEY and CDR2 SVGEGT. The trim removed 6 bases at V and 6 bases at J, leaving 7 bases unmatched. The CDR3 runs 15 residues.

The table lists this clone with many counts. The chain combines TRBV30 with TRBJ2-5; 8 bases line up with TRBD2. The CDR3 length is 13 residues. Germline-derived CDR1 and CDR2 are GTSNPN and SVGIG (reference sequence). V trimming: 3 bases; J trimming: 5 bases; junction bases outside the gene matches: 5. The CDR3, as DNA: TGTGCCTGGAGGACGGGGGGGAGGGAGACCCAGTACTTC. It encodes CAWRTGGRETQYF.

This clone was detected ten times or more. V gene TRBV11-2 combines with J gene TRBJ2-5; 13 bases match TRBD2. Germline values: CDR1 SGHAT, CDR2 FQNNGV. This CDR3 has 18 residues. J was trimmed by 4 bases and V by 5 bases; bases with no gene match: 13. The CDR3 nucleotides read TGTGCCAGCAGCCTCCGACTAGCGGGGGGCCCAGGGAGAGAGACCCAGTACTTC. Amino acid sequence: CASSLRLAGGPGRETQYF. Complete variable domain (other parts from reference TRBV11-2 and TRBJ2-5): EAGVAQSPRYKIIEKRQSVAFWCNPISGHATLYWYQQILGQGPKLLIQFQNNGVVDDSQLPKDRFSAERLKGVDSTLKIQPAKLEDSAVYLCASSLRLAGGPGRETQYFGPGTRLLVL.

The chain is built from TRBV20-1 and TRBJ2-1, with D possibly TRBD2 on 6 matching bases. V was pared by 4 bases and J by 1 base, with 14 bases between. The CDR3 spans 15 residues. Germline CDR1 DFQATT, CDR2 SNEGSKA (reference sequence). CDR3 loop: CSATGGGSSYNEQFF. The CDR3 DNA follows: TGCAGTGCTACGGGTGGGGGGTCATCCTACAATGAGCAGTTCTTC.

The chain links TRBV6-1 to TRBJ2-5, with 11 bases identical to TRBD2. The length of the CDR3 is 14 residues. Trimming took 6 bases from V and 4 from J; bases not matched to a gene: 4. Germline V gene data show CDR1 as MNHNS and CDR2 as SASEGT. The CDR3 loop reads CASSLAGGRETQYF. The CDR3 DNA is TGTGCCAGCAGCCTAGCGGGGGGAAGAGAGACCCAGTACTTC.

This clone has more than one count but fewer than ten. CDR3 nucleotide sequence: TGTGCCAGCAGTCGTCTAGCGGGAGGGACGGGCAATGAGCAGTTCTTC. It encodes CASSRLAGGTGNEQFF. The V and J genes are TRBV6-1 and TRBJ2-1, with TRBD2 matching over 12 bases. The CDR3 covers 16 residues. Germline values: CDR1 MNHNS, CDR2 SASEGT. Trimming took 5 bases from V and 6 from J; bases not matched to a gene: 8.

By proportion, this clone is medium-sized. J is TRBJ2-1 and V is TRBV24-1; 13 nucleotides agree with TRBD2. V lost 1 base and J lost 5; bases outside the gene matches: 1. CDR3 length equals 16 residues. CDR1 is KGHDR and CDR2 is SFDVKD in the germline V gene. The CDR3 loop is CATSDFGTSGNNEQFF. CDR3 in DNA: TGTGCCACCAGTGATTTTGGGACTAGCGGGAACAATGAGCAGTTCTTC.

The rearrangement joins TRBV20-1 to TRBJ2-1, with 9 bases that match TRBD2. Unmatched junction bases numbered 6, after V lost 2 bases and J lost 7 bases. Germline assignment: CDR1 DFQATT and CDR2 SNEGSKA (reference sequence). The CDR3 contains 14 residues. The CDR3 bases are TGCAGTGCTAGATACGTAGCGGGAGCGAATGAGCAGTTCTTC. This translates into CSARYVAGANEQFF.

The V and J genes are TRBV5-1 and TRBJ2-7; 9 bases are shared with TRBD1. Germline V gene sequence: CDR1 SGHRS, CDR2 YFSETQ. V lost 0 bases, J lost 1 base, and 2 bases stayed unmatched. CDR3 length: 15 amino acids. The CDR3 is CASSLGGTGSYEQYF. CDR3 DNA: TGCGCCAGCAGCTTGGGTGGGACAGGGTCCTACGAGCAGTACTTC.

There are many counts of this clone. A read error is possible here, since a much larger clone lies one base away. Additional DNA sequences in this sample encode the identical CDR3. The chain couples TRBV5-1 to TRBJ1-1; TRBD1 matches at 12 bases. Germline loops: CDR1 SGHRS, CDR2 YFSETQ. The CDR3 runs to 16 residues. The CDR3, as DNA: TGCGCCAGCAGCTCCGGGACAGGGGGCGTAAACACTGAGGCTTTCTTT. It codes for CASSSGTGGVNTEAFF.

This clone was counted ten times or more. V and J are TRBV9 and TRBJ2-1, with 7 bases identical to TRBD2. Trimming cost V 0 bases and J 2 bases; bases outside gene matches: 5. The CDR3 totals 16 residues. Germline V gene data show CDR1 as SGDLS and CDR2 as YYNGEE. For the CDR3, the DNA is TGTGCCAGCAGCGTAGTCGAGCTAGCGGCCTACAATGAGCAGTTCTTC. It is translated as CASSVVELAAYNEQFF.